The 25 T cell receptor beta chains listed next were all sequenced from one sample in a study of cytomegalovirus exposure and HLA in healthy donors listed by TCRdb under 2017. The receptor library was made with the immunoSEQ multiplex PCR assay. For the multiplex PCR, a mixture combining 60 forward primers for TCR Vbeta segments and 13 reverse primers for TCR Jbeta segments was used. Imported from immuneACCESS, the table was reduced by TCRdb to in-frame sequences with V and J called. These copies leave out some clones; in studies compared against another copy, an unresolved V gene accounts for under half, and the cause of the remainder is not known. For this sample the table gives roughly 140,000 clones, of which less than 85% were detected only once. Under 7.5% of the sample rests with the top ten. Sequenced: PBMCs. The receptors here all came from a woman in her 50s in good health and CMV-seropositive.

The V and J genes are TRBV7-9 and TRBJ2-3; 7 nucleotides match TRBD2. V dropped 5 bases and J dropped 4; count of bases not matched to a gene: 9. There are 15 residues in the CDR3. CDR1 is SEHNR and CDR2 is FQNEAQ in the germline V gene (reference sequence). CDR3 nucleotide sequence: TGTGCCAGCAGCCTCCTTGGGGGGGGACCAGATACGCAGTATTTT. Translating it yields CASSLLGGGPDTQYF. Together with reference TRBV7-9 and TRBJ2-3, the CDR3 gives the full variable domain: DTGVSQNPRHKITKRGQNVTFRCDPISEHNRLYWYRQTLGQGPEFLTYFQNEAQLEKSRLLSDRFSAERPKGSFSTLEIQRTEQGDSAMYLCASSLLGGGPDTQYFGPGTRLTVL.

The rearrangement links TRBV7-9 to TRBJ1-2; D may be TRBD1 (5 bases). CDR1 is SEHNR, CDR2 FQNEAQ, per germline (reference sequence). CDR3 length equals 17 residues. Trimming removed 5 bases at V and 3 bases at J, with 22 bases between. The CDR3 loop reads CASSPPPHSAGHYGYTF. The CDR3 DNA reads TGTGCCAGCAGCCCCCCTCCCCACAGCGCAGGGCACTATGGCTACACCTTC.

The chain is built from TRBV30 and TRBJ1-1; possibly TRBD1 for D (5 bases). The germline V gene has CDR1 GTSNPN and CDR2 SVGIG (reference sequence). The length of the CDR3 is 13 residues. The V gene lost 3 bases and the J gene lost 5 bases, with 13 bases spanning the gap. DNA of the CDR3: TGTGCCTGGAGCCCCACAAGGGGTACTGAAGCTTTCTTT. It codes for CAWSPTRGTEAFF.

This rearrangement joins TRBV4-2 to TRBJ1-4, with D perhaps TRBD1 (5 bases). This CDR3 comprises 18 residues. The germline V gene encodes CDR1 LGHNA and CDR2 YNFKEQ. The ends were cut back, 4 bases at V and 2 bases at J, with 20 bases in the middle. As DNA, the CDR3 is TGTGCCAGCAGCCCGATGACAGCTACCGTTAGGACTAATGAAAAACTGTTTTTT. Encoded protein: CASSPMTATVRTNEKLFF.

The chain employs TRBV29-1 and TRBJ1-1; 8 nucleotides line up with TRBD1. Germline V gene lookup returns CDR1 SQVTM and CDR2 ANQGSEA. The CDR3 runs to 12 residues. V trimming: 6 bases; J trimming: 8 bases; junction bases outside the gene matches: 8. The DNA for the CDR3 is TGCAGCGTGGCAGGGGGCTTTGGAGAAGCTTTCTTT. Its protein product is CSVAGGFGEAFF.

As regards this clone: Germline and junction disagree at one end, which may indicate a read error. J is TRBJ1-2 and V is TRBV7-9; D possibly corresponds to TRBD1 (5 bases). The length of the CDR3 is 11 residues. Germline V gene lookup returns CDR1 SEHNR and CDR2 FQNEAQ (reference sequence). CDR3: CSSSLDAGYTF. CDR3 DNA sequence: TGTTCCAGCAGCTTAGACGCAGGGTACACCTTC.

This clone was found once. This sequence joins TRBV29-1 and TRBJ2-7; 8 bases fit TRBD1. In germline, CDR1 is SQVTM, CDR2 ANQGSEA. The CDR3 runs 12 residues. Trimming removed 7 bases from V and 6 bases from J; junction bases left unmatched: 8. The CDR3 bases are TGCAGCGGAAGACAGGGGCCTAGCGAGCAGTACTTC. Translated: CSGRQGPSEQYF.

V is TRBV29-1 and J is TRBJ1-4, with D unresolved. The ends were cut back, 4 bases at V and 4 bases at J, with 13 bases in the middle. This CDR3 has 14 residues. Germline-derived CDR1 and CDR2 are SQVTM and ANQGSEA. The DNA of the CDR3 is TGCAGCGTTGCTAGCCCCAGCCGTAATGAAAAACTGTTTTTT. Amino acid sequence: CSVASPSRNEKLFF.

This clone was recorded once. The CDR3 DNA follows: TGCGCCAGCAGCTACAGGGGCGAGAACACTGAAGCTTTCTTT. It codes for CASSYRGENTEAFF. The V call is TRBV4-3, the J call TRBJ1-1, with 7 nucleotides matching TRBD1. Germline-derived CDR1 and CDR2 are LGHNA and YSLEER. This CDR3 spans 14 amino acids. With 5 bases clipped from V and 1 base from J, the junction kept 4 bases outside the gene matches.

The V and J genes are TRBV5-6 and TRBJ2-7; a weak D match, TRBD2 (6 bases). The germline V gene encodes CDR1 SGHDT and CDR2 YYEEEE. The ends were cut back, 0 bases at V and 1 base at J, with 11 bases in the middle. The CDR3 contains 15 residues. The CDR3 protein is CASSLAPLASYEQYF. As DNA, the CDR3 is TGTGCCAGCAGCTTGGCTCCGCTAGCGTCCTACGAGCAGTACTTC.

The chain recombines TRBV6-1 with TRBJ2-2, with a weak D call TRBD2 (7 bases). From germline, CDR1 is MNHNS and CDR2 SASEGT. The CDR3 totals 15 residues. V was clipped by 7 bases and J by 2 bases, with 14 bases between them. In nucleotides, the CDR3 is TGTGCCAGCACTACCGGGGGGCTCAACACCGGGGAGCTGTTTTTT. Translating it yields CASTTGGLNTGELFF.

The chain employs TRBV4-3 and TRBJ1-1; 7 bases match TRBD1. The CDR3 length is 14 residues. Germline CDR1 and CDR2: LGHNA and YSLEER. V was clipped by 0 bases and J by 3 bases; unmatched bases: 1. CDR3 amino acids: CASSQERGHTEAFF. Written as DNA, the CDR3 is TGCGCCAGCAGCCAAGAGAGGGGGCACACTGAAGCTTTCTTT.

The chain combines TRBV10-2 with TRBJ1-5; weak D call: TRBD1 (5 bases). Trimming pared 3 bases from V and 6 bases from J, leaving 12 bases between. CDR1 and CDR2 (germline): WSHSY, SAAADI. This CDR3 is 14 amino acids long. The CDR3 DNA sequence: TGCGCCAGCAGTGACAGGGCGCGTGGTCAGCCCCAGCATTTT. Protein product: CASSDRARGQPQHF.

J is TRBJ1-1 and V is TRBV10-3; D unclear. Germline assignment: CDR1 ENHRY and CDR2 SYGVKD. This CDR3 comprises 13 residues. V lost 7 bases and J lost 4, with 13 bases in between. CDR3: CAIKAGEITEAFF. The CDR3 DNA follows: TGTGCCATCAAAGCGGGCGAGATCACTGAAGCTTTCTTT.

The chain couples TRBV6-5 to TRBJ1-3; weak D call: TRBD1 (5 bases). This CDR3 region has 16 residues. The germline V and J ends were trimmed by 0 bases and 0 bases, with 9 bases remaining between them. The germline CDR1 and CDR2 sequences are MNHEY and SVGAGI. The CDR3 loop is CASSYSQASSGNTIYF. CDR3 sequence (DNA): TGTGCCAGCAGTTACTCACAGGCGAGCTCTGGAAACACCATATATTTT.

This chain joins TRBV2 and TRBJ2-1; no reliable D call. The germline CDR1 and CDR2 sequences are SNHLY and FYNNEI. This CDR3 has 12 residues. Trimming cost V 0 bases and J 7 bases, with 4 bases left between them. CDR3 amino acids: CASSEARNEQFF. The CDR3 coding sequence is TGTGCCAGCAGTGAAGCCCGGAATGAGCAGTTCTTC.

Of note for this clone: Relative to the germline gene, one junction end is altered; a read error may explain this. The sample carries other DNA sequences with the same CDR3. The CDR3 region is CASSPLGGAGTDTQYF. CDR3 DNA: TGTGCCAGCAGCCCACTCGGGGGGGCCGGGACAGATACGCAATATTTT. V is TRBV9 and J is TRBJ2-3; D might be TRBD2 (8 bases). The germline V gene has CDR1 SGDLS and CDR2 YYNGEE. The CDR3 totals 16 residues.

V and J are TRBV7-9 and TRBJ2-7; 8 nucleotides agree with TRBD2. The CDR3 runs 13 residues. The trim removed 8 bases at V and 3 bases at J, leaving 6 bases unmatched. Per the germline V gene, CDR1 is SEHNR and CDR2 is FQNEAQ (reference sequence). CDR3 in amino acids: CASQSGGNYEQYF. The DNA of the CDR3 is TGTGCCAGCCAGAGCGGGGGTAACTACGAGCAGTACTTC.

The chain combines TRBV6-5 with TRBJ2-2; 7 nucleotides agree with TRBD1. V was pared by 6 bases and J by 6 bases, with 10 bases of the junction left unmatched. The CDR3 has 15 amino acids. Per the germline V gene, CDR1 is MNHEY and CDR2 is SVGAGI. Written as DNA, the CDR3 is TGTGCCAGCAGCGCAGGGCAGGGGACAGCCGGGGAGCTGTTTTTT. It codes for CASSAGQGTAGELFF.

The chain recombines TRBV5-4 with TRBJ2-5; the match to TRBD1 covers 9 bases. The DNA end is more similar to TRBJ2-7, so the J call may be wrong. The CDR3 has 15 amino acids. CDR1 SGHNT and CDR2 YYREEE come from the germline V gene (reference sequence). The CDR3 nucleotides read TGTGCCAGCAGCTTGGGGGGACAGGGCACCTACGAGCAGTACTTC. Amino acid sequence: CASSLGGQGTYEQYF.

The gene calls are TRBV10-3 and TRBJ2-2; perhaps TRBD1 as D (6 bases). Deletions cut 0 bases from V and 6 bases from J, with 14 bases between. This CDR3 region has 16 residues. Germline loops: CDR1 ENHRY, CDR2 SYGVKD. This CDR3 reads CAISESRTVLSGELFF. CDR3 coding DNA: TGTGCCATCAGTGAGTCCCGGACAGTTTTGTCCGGGGAGCTGTTTTTT.

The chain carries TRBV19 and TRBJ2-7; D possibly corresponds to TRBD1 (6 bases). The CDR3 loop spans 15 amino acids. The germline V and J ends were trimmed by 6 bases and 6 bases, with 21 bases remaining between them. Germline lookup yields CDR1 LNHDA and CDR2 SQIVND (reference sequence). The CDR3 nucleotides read TGTGCCAGTAGGGGGCCCGGGACATCTCATGGCGAGCAGTACTTC. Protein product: CASRGPGTSHGEQYF.

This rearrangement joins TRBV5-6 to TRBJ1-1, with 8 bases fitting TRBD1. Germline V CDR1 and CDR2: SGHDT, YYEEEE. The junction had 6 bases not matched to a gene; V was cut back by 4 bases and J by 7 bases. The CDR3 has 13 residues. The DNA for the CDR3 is TGTGCCAGCAGCGTAGGACAGGGTCTTGAAGCTTTCTTT. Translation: CASSVGQGLEAFF. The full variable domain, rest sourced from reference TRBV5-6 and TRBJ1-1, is DAGVTQSPTHLIKTRGQQVTLRCSPKSGHDTVSWYQQALGQGPQFIFQYYEEEERQRGNFPDRFSGHQFPNYSSELNVNALLLGDSALYLCASSVGQGLEAFFGQGTRLTVV.

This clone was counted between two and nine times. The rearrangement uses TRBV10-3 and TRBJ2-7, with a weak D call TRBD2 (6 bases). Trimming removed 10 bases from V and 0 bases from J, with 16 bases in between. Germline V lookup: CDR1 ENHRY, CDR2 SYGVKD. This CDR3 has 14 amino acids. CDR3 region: CATTVTGSSYEQYF. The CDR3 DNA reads TGTGCCACCACTGTGACCGGGAGCTCCTACGAGCAGTACTTC.

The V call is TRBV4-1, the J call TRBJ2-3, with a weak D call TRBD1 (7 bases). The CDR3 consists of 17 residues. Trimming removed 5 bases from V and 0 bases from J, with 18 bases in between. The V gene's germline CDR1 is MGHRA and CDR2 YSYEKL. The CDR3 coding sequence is TGCGCCAGCAGCTTCTCCTCGACAGGGACTAGCACAGATACGCAGTATTTT. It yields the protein CASSFSSTGTSTDTQYF.